The sequence of this T cell receptor (beta chain) was determined in a study of regulatory T cells in long-lasting Graves disease. Study-wide points: Shared public clonotypes totalled approximately 3,000 in persistent patients, compared with about 960 in new patients.

Germline CDR1 and CDR2: ENHRY and SYGVKD. V was cut by 2 bases and J by 1 base, with 18 bases left in between. The CDR3 runs 17 residues. Construction of TCR beta libraries relied on iRepertoire HTBI primers and on Arm-PCR targeting CDR3 regions. TCRdb passed the multiplex PCR reads through MiXCR, listing each CDR3 protein once. The data show about 540,000 distinct CDR3 sequences, with about 14% seen just once and roughly 9.7% held by the top ten. Described time point: newly diagnosed GD, antithyroid drugs for less than 3 months. Generation of the TCR library employed RNA extracted from PBMCs. American Thyroid Association guidelines were used to diagnose Graves' disease. This clonotype was recorded at least ten times. What it binds is not known. These same data were also listed under a study on T cells in Graves' hyperthyroidism and ophthalmopathy. That paper states: A set of HTBI primers served as the primers for a first-round RT-PCR of the TCR CDR3.

This chain connects TRBV10-3 to TRBJ2-7; a possible D gene is TRBD1 (5 bases). Sequences were derived from peripheral blood mononuclear cells (PBMCs), sampled at new diagnosis, from a patient treated with antithyroid drugs. This TCR came from a young man with Graves disease. The CDR3 DNA is TGTGCCATCAGTGAGGGGGTTGGGGCAGCTGGTTCCTACGAGCAGTACTTC. Protein: CAISEGVGAAGSYEQYF.